One sample yielded the 16 T cell receptor beta chains listed below, sequenced in a study of shared clonotypes between healthy human individuals. Terminally differentiated effector memory CD45RA+ cells were excluded from the naive CD8 cells, which were CD45RO-negative and positively selected for CCR7. Sequenced by immunoSEQ multiplex PCR; TCRdb stores in-frame clones only, minus some. The table lists about 800,000 clones, just over 95% of them singletons. The sequenced sample consisted of naive CD8+ T cells sorted from blood. The receptors derive from a man younger than 40 in good health.

The rearrangement joins TRBV27 to TRBJ2-3, with 9 bases aligning to TRBD1. CDR1 and CDR2 (germline): MNHEY, SMNVEV (reference sequence). The CDR3 runs to 15 residues. The junction had 5 bases not matched to a gene; V was cut back by 3 bases and J by 4 bases. The CDR3 region has the DNA TGTGCCAGCAGTTTGGGACAGGGTGTTTCAGATACGCAGTATTTT. Protein sequence: CASSLGQGVSDTQYF.

The V and J genes are TRBV29-1 and TRBJ1-2; no definite D call. Germline V gene lookup returns CDR1 SQVTM and CDR2 ANQGSEA. Trimming left V 0 bases short and J 2 bases short, with 7 bases between. The CDR3 has 13 residues. The chain's CDR3 is CSVEESQNYGYTF. CDR3 sequence (DNA): TGCAGCGTTGAAGAATCACAGAACTATGGCTACACCTTC.

Details on this clone: The same CDR3 is also encoded by other DNA sequences in this sample. The chain links TRBV27 to TRBJ1-5; D call uncertain. This CDR3 region has 14 residues. Germline V gene sequence: CDR1 MNHEY, CDR2 SMNVEV (reference sequence). V was trimmed by 0 bases and J by 0 bases, leaving 3 bases between them. CDR3 residues: CASSLSSSNQPQHF. CDR3 bases: TGTGCCAGCAGTTTATCAAGTAGCAATCAGCCCCAGCATTTT.

The chain links TRBV4-1 to TRBJ2-7, with TRBD1 matching over 7 bases. The CDR3 is 15 amino acids. Germline V gene sequence: CDR1 MGHRA, CDR2 YSYEKL. The V gene end was trimmed by 1 base and the J gene end by 0 bases; junction bases not matched to a gene: 3. This CDR3 is CASSQGQGYSYEQYF. CDR3 DNA sequence: TGCGCCAGCAGCCAAGGACAGGGCTACTCCTACGAGCAGTACTTC.

The V call is TRBV27, the J call TRBJ2-3; weak D call: TRBD1 (5 bases). V shed 5 bases and J shed 4 bases, with 7 bases lying between them. The CDR3 consists of 12 residues. Germline CDR1 reads MNHEY; CDR2 reads SMNVEV (reference sequence). This CDR3 reads CASSMTADTQYF. CDR3 DNA: TGTGCCAGCAGTATGACAGCAGATACGCAGTATTTT.

The chain joins TRBV7-9 to TRBJ1-2, with 7 bases lining up with TRBD1. The CDR3 is made up of 14 amino acids. In germline, CDR1 is SEHNR, CDR2 FQNEAQ (reference sequence). The junction had 5 bases not matched to a gene; V was cut back by 1 base and J by 6 bases. The CDR3 loop is CASSLGQGLNGYTF. In DNA form, the CDR3 reads TGTGCCAGCAGCTTAGGACAGGGATTGAATGGCTACACCTTC.

Comments on this clone: The sample has other DNA sequences that encode this CDR3 too. V is TRBV4-3 and J is TRBJ1-5; 8 bases match TRBD1. J gave up 4 bases and V 0 bases, and 2 bases lay outside the gene matches. The CDR3 has 15 amino acids. The germline gives CDR1 LGHNA, CDR2 YSLEER. CDR3 region: CASSQDRTGNQPQHF. The CDR3 DNA follows: TGCGCCAGCAGCCAAGATCGGACAGGGAATCAGCCCCAGCATTTT.

This sequence joins TRBV9 and TRBJ2-7; 8 bases fit TRBD2. The CDR3 spans 15 residues. Germline CDR1 reads SGDLS; CDR2 reads YYNGEE. V shed 0 bases and J 0 bases; nucleotides not matched to a gene: 2. CDR3 nucleotide sequence: TGTGCCAGCAGCGTAGAAGCGGGAGTCTCCTACGAGCAGTACTTC. Protein product: CASSVEAGVSYEQYF.

About this clone itself: The sample holds other DNA sequences that translate to the same CDR3. The chain has TRBV9 and TRBJ2-7; D remains ambiguous. Germline values: CDR1 SGDLS, CDR2 YYNGEE. This CDR3 is 12 amino acids long. V was shortened by 4 bases and J by 0 bases, with 5 bases between the two germline ends. CDR3 amino acids: CASSPSSYEQYF. DNA of the CDR3: TGTGCCAGCAGCCCCAGCTCCTACGAGCAGTACTTC. Full variable domain (rest looked up from reference TRBV9 and TRBJ2-7): DSGVTQTPKHLITATGQRVTLRCSPRSGDLSVYWYQQSLDQGLQFLIQYYNGEERAKGNILERFSAQQFPDLHSELNLSSLELGDSALYFCASSPSSYEQYFGPGTRLTVT.

The rearrangement joins TRBV27 to TRBJ2-5, with TRBD2 identical over 8 bases. The junction had 4 bases not matched to a gene; V was cut back by 6 bases and J by 1 base. This CDR3 has 14 residues. In germline, CDR1 is MNHEY, CDR2 SMNVEV (reference sequence). CDR3 sequence: CASSPAGVQETQYF. The CDR3 DNA sequence: TGTGCCAGCAGCCCAGCGGGAGTCCAAGAGACCCAGTACTTC.

The chain joins TRBV29-1 to TRBJ2-1; either TRBD1 or TRBD2 may fit D (5 bases each). Germline CDR1 reads SQVTM; CDR2 reads ANQGSEA. The CDR3 runs 13 residues. V was cut by 3 bases and J by 2 bases, with 8 bases left in between. CDR3 in DNA: TGCAGCGTTGACGGGACGACCTACAATGAGCAGTTCTTC. This translates into CSVDGTTYNEQFF.

The rearrangement uses TRBV9 and TRBJ2-5, with 15 bases that match TRBD2. The CDR3 covers 18 residues. Germline V gives CDR1 SGDLS, CDR2 YYNGEE. V shed 3 bases and J 0 bases; nucleotides not matched to a gene: 6. CDR3 residues: CASSGGLAGGLDQETQYF. The CDR3 DNA sequence: TGTGCCAGCAGCGGCGGACTAGCGGGAGGGCTCGACCAAGAGACCCAGTACTTC.

The chain carries TRBV4-3 and TRBJ2-3, with D uncertain. The V gene lost 4 bases and the J gene lost 0 bases, with 5 bases spanning the gap. CDR1 is LGHNA, CDR2 YSLEER, per germline. This CDR3 has 13 amino acids. Here the CDR3 DNA reads TGCGCCAGCAGCCCGCTTAGCACAGATACGCAGTATTTT. Amino acids: CASSPLSTDTQYF.

The sample holds a few counts of this clone. Other DNA variants within this sample encode the same CDR3. The chain couples TRBV29-1 to TRBJ1-1; possibly TRBD1 for D (6 bases). Germline V gene sequence: CDR1 SQVTM, CDR2 ANQGSEA. V gave up 4 bases and J gave up 1 base, with 7 bases separating them. This CDR3 has 12 amino acids. The CDR3 nucleotides read TGCAGCGTTGTAGGGGGGAACACTGAAGCTTTCTTT. This encodes CSVVGGNTEAFF.

Details on this clone: The junction departs from germline at one end; a sequencing error may be responsible. The chain is built from TRBV28 and TRBJ2-2; possible D gene TRBD2, 6 bases. The CDR3 totals 11 residues. Germline V gene sequence: CDR1 MDHEN, CDR2 SYDVKM. The CDR3 nucleotides read TGTGCCAGCAGTGAATTGGGGGGGCTGTTTTTT. Protein product: CASSELGGLFF.

This sequence joins TRBV7-2 and TRBJ2-7, with 7 bases identical to TRBD1. The CDR3 extends over 14 amino acids. The V gene's germline CDR1 is SGHTA and CDR2 FQGNSA. The trim removed 2 bases at V and 3 bases at J, leaving 4 bases unmatched. CDR3 DNA sequence: TGTGCCAGCAGCTTACCGGGACAGTTCTACGAGCAGTACTTC. It encodes CASSLPGQFYEQYF.